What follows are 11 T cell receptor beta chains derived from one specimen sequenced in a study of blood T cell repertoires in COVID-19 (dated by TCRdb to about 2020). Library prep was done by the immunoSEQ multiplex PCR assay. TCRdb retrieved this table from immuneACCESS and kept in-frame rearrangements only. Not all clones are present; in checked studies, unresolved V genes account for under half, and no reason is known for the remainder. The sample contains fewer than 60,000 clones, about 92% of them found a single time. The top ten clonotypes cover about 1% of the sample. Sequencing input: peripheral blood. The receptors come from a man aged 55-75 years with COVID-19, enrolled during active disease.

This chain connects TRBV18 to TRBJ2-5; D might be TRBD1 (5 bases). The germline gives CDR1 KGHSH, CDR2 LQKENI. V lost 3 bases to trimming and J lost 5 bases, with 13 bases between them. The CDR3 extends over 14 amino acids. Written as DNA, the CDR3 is TGTGCCAGCTCACCCCGCTTGGGGCGCGAGACCCAGTACTTC. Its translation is CASSPRLGRETQYF. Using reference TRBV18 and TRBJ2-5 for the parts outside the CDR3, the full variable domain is NAGVMQNPRHLVRRRGQEARLRCSPMKGHSHVYWYRQLPEEGLKFMVYLQKENIIDESGMPKERFSAEFPKEGPSILRIQQVVRGDSAAYFCASSPRLGRETQYFGPGTRLLVL.

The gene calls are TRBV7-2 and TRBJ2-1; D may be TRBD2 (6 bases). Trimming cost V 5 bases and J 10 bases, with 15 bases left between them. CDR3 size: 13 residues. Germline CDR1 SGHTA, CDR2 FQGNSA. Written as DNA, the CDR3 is TGTGCCAGCAGCCTCTCTCGGGGGAGGGAGCAGTTCTTC. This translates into CASSLSRGREQFF. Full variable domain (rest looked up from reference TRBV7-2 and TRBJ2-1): GAGVSQSPSNKVTEKGKDVELRCDPISGHTALYWYRQSLGQGLEFLIYFQGNSAPDKSGLPSDRFSAERTGGSVSTLTIQRTQQEDSAVYLCASSLSRGREQFFGPGTRLTVL.

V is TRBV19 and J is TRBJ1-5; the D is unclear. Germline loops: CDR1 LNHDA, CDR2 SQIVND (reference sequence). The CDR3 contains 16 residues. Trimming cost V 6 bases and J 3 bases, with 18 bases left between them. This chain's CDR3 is CASSPFIGFNNQPQHF. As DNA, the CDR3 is TGTGCCAGTAGCCCCTTTATCGGGTTTAACAATCAGCCCCAGCATTTT.

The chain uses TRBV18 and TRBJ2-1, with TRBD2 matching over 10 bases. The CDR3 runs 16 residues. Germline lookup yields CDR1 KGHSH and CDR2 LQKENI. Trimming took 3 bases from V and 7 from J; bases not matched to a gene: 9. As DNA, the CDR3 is TGTGCCAGCTCACCGGTGGGCACTAGCGGGATAAATGAGCAGTTCTTC. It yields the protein CASSPVGTSGINEQFF.

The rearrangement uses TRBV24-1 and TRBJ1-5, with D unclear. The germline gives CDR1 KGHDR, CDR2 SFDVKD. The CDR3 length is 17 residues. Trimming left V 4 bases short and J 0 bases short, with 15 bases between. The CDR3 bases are TGTGCCACCAGTGACTTGGGCTCTCTTCATAGCAATCAGCCCCAGCATTTT. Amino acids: CATSDLGSLHSNQPQHF.

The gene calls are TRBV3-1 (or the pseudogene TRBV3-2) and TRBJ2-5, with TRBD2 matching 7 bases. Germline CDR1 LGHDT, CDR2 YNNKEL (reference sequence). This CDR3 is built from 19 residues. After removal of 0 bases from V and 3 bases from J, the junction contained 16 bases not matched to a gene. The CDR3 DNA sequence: TGTGCCAGCAGCCAAGATCTATTCGGCGGGGGTAGGGAGAAAGAGACCCAGTACTTC. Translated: CASSQDLFGGGREKETQYF.

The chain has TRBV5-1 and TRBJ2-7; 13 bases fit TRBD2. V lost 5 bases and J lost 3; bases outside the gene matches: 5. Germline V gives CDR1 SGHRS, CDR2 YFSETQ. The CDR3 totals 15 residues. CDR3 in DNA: TGCGCCAGCAGGTCACTAGCGGGGGGGAACTACGAGCAGTACTTC. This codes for CASRSLAGGNYEQYF.

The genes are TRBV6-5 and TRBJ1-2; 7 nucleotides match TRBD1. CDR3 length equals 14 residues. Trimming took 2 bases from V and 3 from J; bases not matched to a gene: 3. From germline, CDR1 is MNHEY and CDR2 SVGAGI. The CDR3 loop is CASSYDGTDYGYTF. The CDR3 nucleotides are TGTGCCAGCAGTTACGACGGGACAGACTATGGCTACACCTTC.

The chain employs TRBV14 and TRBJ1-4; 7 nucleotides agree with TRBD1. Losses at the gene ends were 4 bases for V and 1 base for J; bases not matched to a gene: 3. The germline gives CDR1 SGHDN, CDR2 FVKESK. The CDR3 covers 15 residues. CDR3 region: CASSLRQGTNEKLFF. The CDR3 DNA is TGTGCCAGCAGCCTCCGACAGGGAACTAATGAAAAACTGTTTTTT.

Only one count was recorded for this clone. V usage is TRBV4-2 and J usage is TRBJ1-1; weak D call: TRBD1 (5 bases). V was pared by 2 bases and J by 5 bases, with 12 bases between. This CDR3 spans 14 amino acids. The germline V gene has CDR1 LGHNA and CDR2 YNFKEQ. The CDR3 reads CASSQLGGKTEAFF. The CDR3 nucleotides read TGTGCCAGCAGCCAATTGGGGGGAAAGACTGAAGCTTTCTTT.

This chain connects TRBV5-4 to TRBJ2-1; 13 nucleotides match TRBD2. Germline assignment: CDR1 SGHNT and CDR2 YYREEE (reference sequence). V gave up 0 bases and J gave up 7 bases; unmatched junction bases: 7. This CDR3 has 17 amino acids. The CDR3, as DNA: TGTGCCAGCAGCTTGGTACGGACTAGCGGGAGTGTAAATGAGCAGTTCTTC. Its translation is CASSLVRTSGSVNEQFF.